This TCR beta chain was recorded in a study of cytotoxic CD8 clonotypes in ibrutinib-treated CLL. This CDR3 is built from 16 residues. From germline, CDR1 is SGHAT and CDR2 FQNNGV. V was clipped by 0 bases and J by 3 bases, with 12 bases between them. The repertoire was sequenced with immunoSEQ multiplex PCR; TCRdb's copy has only in-frame clones and lacks some. The table includes more than 150,000 clones, around 72% detected once. The rearrangement joins TRBV11-2 to TRBJ1-3; perhaps TRBD1 as D (5 bases). The material was PBMCs, obtained after 24 months of ibrutinib treatment. The receptor comes from a human donor with chronic lymphocytic leukemia. CDR3 sequence (DNA): TGTGCCAGCAGCTTAGACAGGGCCTTACTTGGAAACACCATATATTTT. It encodes CASSLDRALLGNTIYF.